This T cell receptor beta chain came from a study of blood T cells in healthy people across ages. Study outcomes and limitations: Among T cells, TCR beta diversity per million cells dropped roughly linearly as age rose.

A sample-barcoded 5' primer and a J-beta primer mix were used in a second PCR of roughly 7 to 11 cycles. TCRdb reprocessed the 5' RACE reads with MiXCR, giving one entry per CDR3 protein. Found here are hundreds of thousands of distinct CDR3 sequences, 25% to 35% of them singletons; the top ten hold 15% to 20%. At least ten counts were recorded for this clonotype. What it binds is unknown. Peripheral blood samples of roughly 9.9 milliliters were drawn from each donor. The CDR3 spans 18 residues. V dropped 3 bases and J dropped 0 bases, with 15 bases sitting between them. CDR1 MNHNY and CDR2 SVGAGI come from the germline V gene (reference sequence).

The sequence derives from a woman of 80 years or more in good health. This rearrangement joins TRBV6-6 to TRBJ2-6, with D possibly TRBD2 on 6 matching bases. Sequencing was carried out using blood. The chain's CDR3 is CASSYWRAPSSGANVLTF. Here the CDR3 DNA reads TGTGCCAGCAGTTATTGGAGGGCCCCTAGCTCTGGGGCCAACGTCCTGACTTTC.